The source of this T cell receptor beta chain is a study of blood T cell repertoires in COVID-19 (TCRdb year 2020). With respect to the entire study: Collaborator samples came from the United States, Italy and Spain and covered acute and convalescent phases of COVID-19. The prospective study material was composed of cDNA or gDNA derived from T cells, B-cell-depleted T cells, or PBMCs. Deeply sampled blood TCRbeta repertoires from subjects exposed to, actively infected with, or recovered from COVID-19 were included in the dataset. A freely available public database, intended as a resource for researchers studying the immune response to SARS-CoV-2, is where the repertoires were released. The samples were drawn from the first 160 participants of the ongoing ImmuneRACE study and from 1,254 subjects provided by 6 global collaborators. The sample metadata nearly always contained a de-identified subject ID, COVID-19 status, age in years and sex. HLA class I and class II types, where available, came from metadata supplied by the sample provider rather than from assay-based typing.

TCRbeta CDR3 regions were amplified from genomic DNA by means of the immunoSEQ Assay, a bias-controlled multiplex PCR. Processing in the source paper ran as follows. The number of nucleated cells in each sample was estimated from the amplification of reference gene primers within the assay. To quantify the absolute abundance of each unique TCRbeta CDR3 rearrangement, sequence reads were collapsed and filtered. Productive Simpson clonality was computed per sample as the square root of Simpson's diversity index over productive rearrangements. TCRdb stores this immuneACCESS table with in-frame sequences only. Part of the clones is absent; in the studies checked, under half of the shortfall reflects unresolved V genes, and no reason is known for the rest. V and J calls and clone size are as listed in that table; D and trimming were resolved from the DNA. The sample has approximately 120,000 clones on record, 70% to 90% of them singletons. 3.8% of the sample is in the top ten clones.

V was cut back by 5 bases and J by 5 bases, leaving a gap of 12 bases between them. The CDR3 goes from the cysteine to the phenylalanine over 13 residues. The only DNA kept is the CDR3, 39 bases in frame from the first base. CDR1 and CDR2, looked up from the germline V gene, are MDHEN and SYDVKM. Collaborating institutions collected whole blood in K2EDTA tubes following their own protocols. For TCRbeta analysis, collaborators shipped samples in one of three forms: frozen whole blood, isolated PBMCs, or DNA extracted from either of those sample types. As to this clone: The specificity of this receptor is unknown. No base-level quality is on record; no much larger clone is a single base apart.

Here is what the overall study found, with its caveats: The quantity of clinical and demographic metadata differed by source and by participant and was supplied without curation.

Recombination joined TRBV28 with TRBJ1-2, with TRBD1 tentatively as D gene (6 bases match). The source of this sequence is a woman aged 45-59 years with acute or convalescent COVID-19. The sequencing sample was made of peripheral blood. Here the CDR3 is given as CASSNQGLYGYTF. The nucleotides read TGTGCCAGCAGTAATCAGGGGTTGTATGGCTACACCTTC.